Listed below are T cell receptor beta chains from one sample, sequenced in a study of Graves' ophthalmopathy and Graves' hyperthyroidism. TCRdb redid the calling of the multiplex PCR reads with MiXCR, one entry per CDR3 protein. The sample includes about 1.1 million distinct CDR3 sequences, about two fifths of them seen just once. The sequenced material came from peripheral blood or thyroid tissue (not recorded which). These receptors originate from an adult man with Graves' hyperthyroidism. CDR3s include the opening cysteine and the closing phenylalanine or tryptophan. The D gene is left open where the match is weak. Some rows mark clone size as missing; the rest say once, few, many or name a class of expanded clone.

size: few
D: NA
J: TRBJ2-6
V: TRBV7-9
CDR3: CASSALWGSRLSGANVLTF
DNA: TGTGCCAGCAGCGCCCTTTGGGGAAGTAGGCTCTCTGGGGCCAACGTCCTGACTTTC

size: once
D: NA
J: TRBJ2-7
V: TRBV6-7
CDR3: CASSYPGPSGEQYF
DNA: TGTGCCAGCAGTTACCCGGGACCCTCGGGCGAGCAGTACTTC

size: NA
D: TRBD1
J: TRBJ1-1
V: TRBV25-1
CDR3: CASSVQGGRGEAFF
DNA: TGTGCCAGCAGTGTACAGGGGGGCAGGGGTGAGGCTTTCTTT

size: once
D: NA
J: TRBJ1-1
V: TRBV6-5
CDR3: CASRPPSMNTEAFF
DNA: TGTGCCAGCAGACCACCGAGCATGAACACTGAAGCTTTCTTT

size: few
D: NA
J: TRBJ1-4
V: TRBV4-1
CDR3: CASSQVPIWEKLFF
DNA: TGCGCCAGCAGCCAAGTTCCTATTTGGGAAAAACTGTTTTTT

size: many
D: NA
J: TRBJ2-5
V: TRBV4-1
CDR3: CASSQDRGIGTQYF
DNA: TGCGCCAGCAGCCAAGATCGGGGGATAGGGACCCAGTACTTC

size: NA
D: NA
J: TRBJ2-2
V: TRBV6-5
CDR3: CASSVLPNTGELFF
DNA: TGTGCCAGCAGTGTCCTCCCGAACACCGGGGAGCTGTTTTTT

size: many
D: NA
J: TRBJ1-3
V: TRBV11-2
CDR3: CASSLGRVNSGNTIYF
DNA: TGTGCCAGCAGCTTAGGAAGGGTAAACTCTGGAAACACCATATATTTT

size: NA
D: NA
J: TRBJ2-7
V: TRBV4-1
CDR3: CSQGLLSISYEQYF
DNA: TGCAGCCAGGGCCTATTATCTATCTCCTACGAGCAGTACTTC

size: NA
D: TRBD1
J: TRBJ2-5
V: TRBV20-1
CDR3: CSASSLGTGTRETQYF
DNA: TGCAGTGCCAGCAGCTTGGGGACAGGGACCCGAGAGACCCAGTACTTC

size: few
D: NA
J: TRBJ2-5
V: TRBV10-3
CDR3: CAIAQEPGETQYF
DNA: TGTGCCATCGCTCAGGAGCCTGGGGAGACCCAGTACTTC

size: NA
D: NA
J: TRBJ2-2
V: TRBV10-3
CDR3: CATWDTNF
DNA: TGTGCCACCTGGGACACCAATTTT

size: NA
D: NA
J: TRBJ1-1
V: TRBV7-2
CDR3: CASSLGRDATFF
DNA: TGCGCCAGCAGCTTAGGCCGGGACGCTACTTTCTTT

size: many
D: NA
J: TRBJ1-2
V: TRBV2
CDR3: CASSPYVAGRGYTF
DNA: TGTGCCAGCAGCCCGTATGTGGCAGGTCGTGGCTACACCTTC

size: many
D: NA
J: TRBJ1-5
V: TRBV10-3
CDR3: CASSVPNQPQHF
DNA: TGTGCCAGCAGTGTCCCCAATCAGCCCCAGCATTTT

size: many
D: NA
J: TRBJ1-1
V: TRBV6-1
CDR3: CASSEGEENTEAFF
DNA: TGTGCCAGCAGTGAAGGAGAAGAAAACACTGAAGCTTTCTTT